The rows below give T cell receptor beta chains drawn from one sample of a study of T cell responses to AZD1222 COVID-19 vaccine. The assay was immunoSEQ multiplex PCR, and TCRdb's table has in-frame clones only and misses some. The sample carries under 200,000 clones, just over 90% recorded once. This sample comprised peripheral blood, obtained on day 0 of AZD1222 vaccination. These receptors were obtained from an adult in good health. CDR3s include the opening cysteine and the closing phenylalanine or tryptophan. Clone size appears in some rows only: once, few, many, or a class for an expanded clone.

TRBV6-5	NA	CASSYGGRNTIYF
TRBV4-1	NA	CASSQEKMGLKETQYF
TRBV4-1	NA	CASSSPGTQGAEAFF
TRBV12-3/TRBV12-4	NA	CASSLEGGGYTF
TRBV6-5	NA	CASSLRQGVTGELFF
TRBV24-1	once	CATSDSTDTQYF
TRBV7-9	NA	CASSLAGISYEQYF
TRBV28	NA	CASSETGISYGYTF
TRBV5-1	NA	CASNPTGGGETQYF
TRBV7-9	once	CASSSNLGETQYF
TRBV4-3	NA	CASSPHSRGETQYF
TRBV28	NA	CASSSPLGPSHTLHF
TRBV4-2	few	CASSQEAPDRVVNQPQHF
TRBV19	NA	CASTKTGGMNTEAFF
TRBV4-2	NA	CASSRGPRYEQYF
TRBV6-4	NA	CASTQGTGETGELFF
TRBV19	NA	CASSMSRYNTEAFF
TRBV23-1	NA	CASSQSYPKNGNTIYF
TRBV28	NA	CASSGGGYEQYF
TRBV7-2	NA	CASSSGTGVAYEQYF
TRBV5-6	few	CASSSDRAANTIYF
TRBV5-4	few	CASSRQGDYGYTF
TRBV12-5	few	CATQSLGTSPLSYEQYF
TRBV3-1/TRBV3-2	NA	CASSQPPGRGSTDTQYF
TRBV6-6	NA	CASSYSQGIGYTF
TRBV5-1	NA	CATAAGPGTDTQYF
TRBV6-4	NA	CASSDSAGGPETQYF
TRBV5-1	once	CASSLALGEETQYF
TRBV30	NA	CAWSVQGYLGGRGDTQYF
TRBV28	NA	CASSPPGHQLSGNTIYF
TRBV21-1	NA	CASSKGAGDSYEQYF
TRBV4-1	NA	CASSHSPGQGSYEQYF
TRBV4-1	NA	CASSQELLQGPVNYGYTF
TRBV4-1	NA	CASSSPMGQETQYF
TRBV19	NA	CASSFSLGDTYGYTF
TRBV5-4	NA	CASSLEPGAGGTYEQYF
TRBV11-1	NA	CASSYTIGGHGVF
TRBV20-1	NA	CSQNAGAEAFF
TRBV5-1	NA	CASSERQGAMNTEAFF
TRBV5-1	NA	CASSLEGQGFNGYTF
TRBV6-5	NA	CASSYSWGEQDTEAFF
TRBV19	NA	CASSALAGGLFAYNEQFF
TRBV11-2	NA	CASSFRQISPLHF
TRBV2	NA	CASSPQRQGNSPLHF
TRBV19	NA	CASRAGGGYTF
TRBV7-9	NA	CASSLAPTSGDSYNEQFF
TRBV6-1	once	CASSVNPGQGTDTQYF
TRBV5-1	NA	CASTYSTGGGYNEQFF
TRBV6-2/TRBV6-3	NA	CASSYLGTGYGYTF
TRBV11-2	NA	CASSLGWIYEQYF
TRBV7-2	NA	CASSLGGWNTEAFF
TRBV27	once	CASSRVLTSTDTQYF